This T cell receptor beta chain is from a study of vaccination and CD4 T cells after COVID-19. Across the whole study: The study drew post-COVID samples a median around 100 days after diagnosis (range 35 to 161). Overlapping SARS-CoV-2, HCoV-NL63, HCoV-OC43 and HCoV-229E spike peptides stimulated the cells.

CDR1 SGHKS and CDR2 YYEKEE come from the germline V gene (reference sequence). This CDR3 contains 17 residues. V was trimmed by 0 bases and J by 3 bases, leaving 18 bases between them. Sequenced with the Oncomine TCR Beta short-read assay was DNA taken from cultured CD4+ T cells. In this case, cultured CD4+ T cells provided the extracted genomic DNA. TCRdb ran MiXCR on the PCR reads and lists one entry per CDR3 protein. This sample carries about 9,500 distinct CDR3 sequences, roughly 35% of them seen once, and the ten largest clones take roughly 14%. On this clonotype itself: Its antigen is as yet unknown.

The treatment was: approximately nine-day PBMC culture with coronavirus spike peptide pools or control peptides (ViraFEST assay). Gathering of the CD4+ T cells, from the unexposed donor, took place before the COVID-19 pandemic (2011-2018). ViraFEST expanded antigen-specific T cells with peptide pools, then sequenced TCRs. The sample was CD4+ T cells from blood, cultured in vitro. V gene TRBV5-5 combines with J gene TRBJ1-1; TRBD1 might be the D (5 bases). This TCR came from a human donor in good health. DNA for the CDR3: TGTGCCAGCAGCTTGGTATATACGGACAAAGGGGACACTGAAGCTTTCTTT. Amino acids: CASSLVYTDKGDTEAFF.